This TCR beta chain was obtained from a study of shared clonotypes between healthy human individuals. The wider study: The donor group consisted of a couple of women and a few men, aged 18 to 49. Three plates were used per donor for CD4 naive, three for CD4 memory, two for CD8 naive and one for CD8 memory.

CDR3 size: 14 residues. CDR1 is MDHEN and CDR2 is SYDVKM in the germline V gene. V gave up 6 bases and J gave up 5 bases, with 15 bases separating them. This clone came up once. The repertoire was sequenced with immunoSEQ multiplex PCR; TCRdb's copy has only in-frame clones and lacks some. The repertoire consists of a few million clones, with over 85% occurring once and the leading ten covering under 0.45%. The sequencing sample was made of naive CD4+ T cells from PBMCs. Subset noted: CD45RA+ positively selected. This TCR was sampled from a young man in good health. Some clones in this sample may be carry-over from other donors' samples. V usage is TRBV28 and J usage is TRBJ2-3; D perhaps matches TRBD2 (6 bases). The CDR3 sequence is CASSSGLSRDTQYF. The DNA for the CDR3 is TGTGCCAGCAGCTCCGGACTATCCAGAGATACGCAGTATTTT. The complete variable domain, with remaining parts taken from reference TRBV28 and TRBJ2-3, reads DVKVTQSSRYLVKRTGEKVFLECVQDMDHENMFWYRQDPGLGLRLIYFSYDVKMKEKGDIPEGYSVSREKKERFSLILESASTNQTSMYLCASSSGLSRDTQYFGPGTRLTVL.